A selection of T cell receptor beta chains follows, all from one sample in a study of CD8 T cells in Susac syndrome. TCRdb fed the immunoSEQ multiplex PCR reads into MiXCR, producing one record per CDR3 protein. The repertoire includes roughly 130,000 distinct CDR3 sequences, 90% to 95% of them detected once, and approximately 0.12% sits in the top ten. The sequenced material came from CD4+ T cells from PBMCs. The receptors stem from a human donor with multiple sclerosis. The CDR3 runs from the conserved cysteine through the conserved F or W. Each record gives: CDR3 length, D gene, J gene, V gene, clone size, CDR3 protein, CDR3 DNA. D genes are given only for firm matches. The size entry is marked missing in some rows and otherwise reads once, few, many or a size class.

>16|.|TRBJ1-3|TRBV2|.
CASSAQGNPRLNTIYF
TGTGCCAGCAGTGCGCAGGGAAACCCTCGACTAAACACCATATATTTT
>14|.|TRBJ2-3|TRBV4-1|.
CASSQGTATDTQYF
TGCGCCAGCAGCCAGGGGACCGCCACAGATACGCAGTATTTT
>13|.|TRBJ1-1|TRBV10-2|.
CASGDRMGTEAFF
TGCGCCAGCGGAGACAGGATGGGCACTGAAGCTTTCTTT
>14|.|TRBJ2-5|TRBV5-1|.
CASRVTPSEETQYF
TGCGCCAGCCGGGTTACTCCTAGCGAAGAGACCCAGTACTTC
>15|.|TRBJ1-5|TRBV12-3/TRBV12-4|.
CASSSGRRLGQPQHF
TGTGCCAGCAGTTCGGGACGGAGGTTGGGACAGCCCCAGCATTTT
>13|.|TRBJ2-7|TRBV5-4|.
CASSQDGLYEQYF
TGTGCCAGCAGCCAGGACGGACTCTACGAGCAGTACTTC
>11|.|TRBJ1-2|TRBV30|.
CAWSVQFGYTF
TGTGCCTGGAGTGTTCAGTTTGGCTACACCTTC
>13|TRBD1|TRBJ2-1|TRBV5-1|.
CASSLGQGNEQFF
TGCGCCAGCAGCCTTGGACAGGGTAATGAGCAGTTCTTC
>13|.|TRBJ2-3|TRBV14|.
CASSQESADTQYF
TGTGCCAGCAGCCAAGAGTCCGCAGATACGCAGTATTTT
>13|.|TRBJ2-5|TRBV7-2|once
CASRAGLSETQYF
TGTGCCAGCAGGGCAGGGTTGTCGGAGACCCAGTACTTC
>16|TRBD2|TRBJ2-7|TRBV20-1|.
CSATTLAGNPYYEQYF
TGCAGTGCTACCACCCTAGCGGGGAACCCCTACTACGAGCAGTACTTC
>20|.|TRBJ2-6|TRBV15|once
CATGRESPRGSRAGHNVLTF
TGTGCCACCGGCAGAGAATCCCCCCGGGGGAGCAGGGCAGGGCACAACGTCCTGACTTTC
>16|.|TRBJ1-2|TRBV6-2/TRBV6-3|.
CASSAGGHRANYGYTF
TGTGCCAGCAGCGCCGGGGGACACCGAGCTAACTATGGCTACACCTTC
>14|TRBD1|TRBJ1-1|TRBV18|.
CASSRGQASTEAFF
TGTGCCAGCTCACGGGGACAGGCGAGCACTGAAGCTTTCTTT
>16|.|TRBJ2-5|TRBV20-1|.
CSARGVGQGPWETQYF
TGCAGTGCTAGAGGCGTCGGTCAGGGGCCCTGGGAGACCCAGTACTTC
>14|.|TRBJ2-7|TRBV5-1|.
CASSLADRFGEQYF
TGCGCCAGCAGCTTGGCCGACAGGTTCGGGGAGCAGTACTTC
>15|TRBD1|TRBJ1-2|TRBV7-9|.
CASSPRTGNPYGYTF
TGTGCCAGCAGCCCCCGGACAGGGAACCCTTATGGCTACACCTTC
>18|TRBD2|TRBJ2-6|TRBV5-6|.
CASSLELAGYSGANVLTF
TGTGCCAGCAGCTTGGAACTAGCGGGATACTCTGGGGCCAACGTCCTGACTTTC
>12|.|TRBJ2-1|TRBV30|.
CAWSVLGNEQFF
TGTGCCTGGAGTGTACTGGGAAATGAGCAGTTCTTC
>16|TRBD2|TRBJ2-1|TRBV5-4|.
CASSREGGGTYNEQFF
TGTGCCAGCAGCCGGGAGGGGGGAGGGACCTACAATGAGCAGTTCTTC
>17|TRBD1|TRBJ2-5|TRBV5-1|.
CASNSGAGQGARETQYF
TGCGCCAGCAACTCTGGCGCAGGACAGGGGGCGCGGGAGACCCAGTACTTC
>13|.|TRBJ1-6|TRBV7-2|.
CASSPSRWAPLHF
TGTGCCAGCAGTCCAAGTCGGTGGGCACCCCTCCACTTT
>14|.|TRBJ1-5|TRBV23-1|.
CASSHQRDYQPQHF
TGCGCCAGCAGTCACCAAAGGGATTATCAGCCCCAGCATTTT
>15|.|TRBJ2-7|TRBV27|.
CASSLVAGNSYEQYF
TGTGCCAGCAGTTTGGTGGCAGGGAACTCCTACGAGCAGTACTTC
>15|.|TRBJ2-6|TRBV29-1|.
CSVEEGVSGANVLTF
TGCAGCGTTGAAGAGGGGGTCTCTGGGGCCAACGTCCTGACTTTC
>14|TRBD2|TRBJ2-5|TRBV12-3/TRBV12-4|.
CASSMHSGGGTQYF
TGTGCCAGCAGTATGCATAGTGGGGGGGGGACCCAGTACTTC
>12|.|TRBJ1-3|TRBV29-1|.
CSVRRSGNTIYF
TGCAGCGTAAGACGCTCTGGAAACACCATATATTTT
>17|.|TRBJ2-2|TRBV29-1|.
CSVEGGMRTDGTGELFF
TGCAGCGTTGAAGGGGGGATGCGGACGGATGGAACGGGGGAGCTGTTTTTT
>14|.|TRBJ1-2|TRBV30|.
CAWSVRVDTYGYTF
TGTGCCTGGAGTGTACGGGTGGATACCTATGGCTACACCTTC
>15|.|TRBJ1-1|TRBV6-2/TRBV6-3|.
CASSRNPTQGTEAFF
TGTGCCAGCAGTCGAAACCCGACCCAGGGCACTGAAGCTTTCTTT
>17|TRBD2|TRBJ2-7|TRBV30|.
CAWSAIGTSGIPYEQYF
TGTGCCTGGAGTGCCATCGGGACTAGCGGCATACCCTACGAGCAGTACTTC
>12|.|TRBJ2-2|TRBV6-5|.
CASRYLTGELFF
TGTGCCAGCAGATACTTAACTGGGGAGCTGTTTTTT
>14|TRBD1|TRBJ1-2|TRBV12-3/TRBV12-4|once
CASRRRDSGYGYTF
TGTGCCAGCAGGCGACGGGACAGTGGCTATGGCTACACCTTC
>15|TRBD2|TRBJ2-7|TRBV30|.
CAWTTGGGFSYEQYF
TGTGCCTGGACCACCGGCGGGGGTTTCTCCTACGAGCAGTACTTC
>14|.|TRBJ1-2|TRBV7-2|once
CASSPEPLNYGYTF
TGTGCCAGCAGCCCCGAACCCCTAAACTATGGCTACACCTTC
>15|.|TRBJ2-1|TRBV27|.
CASSSSFRGHNEQFF
TGTGCCAGCAGTTCGTCGTTTCGGGGGCACAATGAGCAGTTCTTC
>16|.|TRBJ1-1|TRBV5-1|.
CASSLGGWVQNTEAFF
TGCGCCAGCAGCTTGGGAGGCTGGGTGCAGAACACTGAAGCTTTCTTT
>14|.|TRBJ1-3|TRBV6-5|.
CASNSVQGRNTIYF
TGTGCCAGCAACTCGGTCCAGGGTCGAAACACCATATATTTT
>17|.|TRBJ2-3|TRBV4-3|.
CASSQQRAPPSTDTQYF
TGCGCCAGCAGCCAACAGCGGGCGCCCCCAAGCACAGATACGCAGTATTTT
>16|.|TRBJ2-6|TRBV2|once
CASKRTAISGANVLTF
TGTGCCAGCAAAAGGACAGCGATCTCTGGGGCCAACGTCCTGACTTTC
>15|TRBD1|TRBJ2-3|TRBV7-2|.
CASRQDRGRSDTQYF
TGTGCCAGCAGACAGGACAGGGGGCGATCAGATACGCAGTATTTT
>13|.|TRBJ2-2|TRBV2|few
CASSVENTGELFF
TGTGCCAGCAGTGTCGAGAACACCGGGGAGCTGTTTTTT
>12|TRBD1|TRBJ1-2|TRBV7-2|.
CASSDPDRGYTF
TGTGCCAGCAGCGACCCGGACAGGGGCTACACCTTC
>15|TRBD2|TRBJ2-3|TRBV20-1|.
CSARDRREGTDTQYF
TGCAGTGCTAGAGATCGGCGGGAGGGCACAGATACGCAGTATTTT
>11|TRBD1|TRBJ1-2|TRBV28|.
CASSTGTGGTF
TGTGCCAGCAGTACCGGGACAGGGGGAACCTTC